This T cell receptor beta chain was sequenced during a study of cytomegalovirus exposure and HLA in healthy donors. Deletions cut 2 bases from V and 1 base from J, with 18 bases between. Germline-derived CDR1 and CDR2 are MNHEY and SMNVEV (reference sequence). This CDR3 contains 17 residues. The data were produced by immunoSEQ multiplex PCR, yet TCRdb's version contains in-frame clones alone and is incomplete. The sample shows 100,000 to 150,000 clones, roughly 94% of them seen only once. The sequenced sample consisted of PBMCs. The receptor comes from a woman between 18 and 30 years old in good health and CMV-seronegative. This chain uses TRBV27 with TRBJ2-7; a weak D match, TRBD1 (5 bases). The CDR3: CASSLRRQGPSSYEQYF. For the CDR3, the DNA is TGTGCCAGCAGTTTAAGGCGGCAGGGCCCCTCTTCCTACGAGCAGTACTTC.